Each of the 14 T cell receptor beta chains below was sequenced from the same sample in a study of blood T cell repertoires in COVID-19. The method was immunoSEQ multiplex PCR; TCRdb's version includes in-frame clones alone and lacks a portion of them. The sample holds under 200,000 clones, around 79% seen once. Sequences were obtained from PBMCs or T cells enriched from blood (not recorded which). These receptors were obtained from a man aged 45 to 65 who had recovered from COVID-19.

The chain carries TRBV18 and TRBJ1-5; unclear D gene. CDR3 length: 14 residues. The V gene's germline CDR1 is KGHSH and CDR2 LQKENI. V shed 5 bases and J shed 3 bases, with 11 bases lying between them. The DNA of the CDR3 is TGTGCCAGCTCATCGGTAGCAGACAATCAGCCCCAGCATTTT. Protein: CASSSVADNQPQHF.

V is TRBV5-1 and J is TRBJ1-6, with 7 bases that match TRBD1. The CDR3 has 14 residues. Germline V gene data show CDR1 as SGHRS and CDR2 as YFSETQ. V was clipped by 4 bases and J by 5 bases; unmatched bases: 3. The DNA of the CDR3 is TGCGCCAGCAGCCCCGGGACAGATAATTCACCCCTCCACTTT. It codes for CASSPGTDNSPLHF.

The V and J genes are TRBV28 and TRBJ2-1, with 7 bases matching TRBD1. The CDR3 consists of 16 residues. Germline assignment: CDR1 MDHEN and CDR2 SYDVKM. V shed 6 bases and J 6 bases; nucleotides not matched to a gene: 14. Written as DNA, the CDR3 is TGTGCCAGCAGCCCACCCGGGCATAACAGGGGCAATGAGCAGTTCTTC. Protein: CASSPPGHNRGNEQFF.

The genes are TRBV5-5 and TRBJ1-1, with D uncertain. Trimming took off 2 bases at V and 0 bases at J, with 17 bases between the two ends. Germline V gives CDR1 SGHKS, CDR2 YYEKEE (reference sequence). The length of the CDR3 is 17 residues. The CDR3 DNA reads TGTGCCAGCAGCTTTTTTTCCGGGTTCTACATGAACACTGAAGCTTTCTTT. Amino acid sequence: CASSFFSGFYMNTEAFF. Using reference TRBV5-5 and TRBJ1-1 for the parts outside the CDR3, the full variable domain is DAGVTQSPTHLIKTRGQQVTLRCSPISGHKSVSWYQQVLGQGPQFIFQYYEKEERGRGNFPDRFSARQFPNYSSELNVNALLLGDSALYLCASSFFSGFYMNTEAFFGQGTRLTVV.

This clone was counted a few times. The V and J genes are TRBV15 and TRBJ2-2; a possible D gene is TRBD1 (6 bases). Germline V lookup: CDR1 LNHNV, CDR2 YYDKDF (reference sequence). The CDR3 runs to 17 residues. Trimming removed 3 bases at V and 4 bases at J, with 18 bases between. CDR3 region: CATSSPSWTVLTGELFF. The DNA for the CDR3 is TGTGCCACCAGCAGCCCCTCTTGGACAGTCCTCACCGGGGAGCTGTTTTTT.

This clone was recorded only once. The gene calls are TRBV3-1 (or the pseudogene TRBV3-2) and TRBJ1-1; 8 bases are a match to TRBD1. The V and J ends lost 5 bases and 4 bases, in that order; junction bases with no gene match: 9. The germline V gene has CDR1 LGHDT and CDR2 YNNKEL (reference sequence). The CDR3 spans 15 residues. This CDR3 is CASSTGGAASTEAFF. The DNA for the CDR3 is TGTGCCAGCAGCACAGGGGGGGCGGCGTCCACTGAAGCTTTCTTT.

The chain combines TRBV19 with TRBJ2-5, with a possible D match to TRBD2 (5 bases). Trimming took off 5 bases at V and 4 bases at J, with 14 bases between the two ends. Germline V lookup: CDR1 LNHDA, CDR2 SQIVND (reference sequence). The CDR3 loop spans 14 amino acids. The CDR3 region has the DNA TGTGCCAGTAGTCCCAGAGGGCAGGTAGAGACCCAGTACTTC. This translates into CASSPRGQVETQYF.

The CDR3 region is CSVVSGRANEQFF. DNA of the CDR3: TGCAGCGTTGTTAGCGGGAGGGCTAATGAGCAGTTCTTC. The V gene is TRBV29-1, the J gene TRBJ2-1; TRBD2 agrees at 11 bases. J lost 7 bases, V lost 4 bases, and 3 bases had no gene match. Germline values: CDR1 SQVTM, CDR2 ANQGSEA. The CDR3 consists of 13 residues.

The sample holds one count of this clone. The V call is TRBV6-5, the J call TRBJ1-2; 11 positions match TRBD1. The CDR3 length is 13 residues. Looked up from germline, CDR1 is MNHEY and CDR2 is SVGAGI. The V gene end was trimmed by 4 bases and the J gene end by 8 bases; junction bases not matched to a gene: 3. CDR3 bases: TGTGCCAGCAGTTCGGACAGGGGGCTAGGCTACACCTTC. Protein sequence: CASSSDRGLGYTF.

This clone was counted once. The chain links TRBV7-2 to TRBJ1-4; D call uncertain. In germline, CDR1 is SGHTA, CDR2 FQGNSA. V lost 5 bases to trimming and J lost 0 bases, with 10 bases between them. The CDR3 is 15 amino acids. CDR3 sequence: CASSTYSATNEKLFF. CDR3 nucleotides: TGTGCCAGCAGCACCTATTCTGCAACTAATGAAAAACTGTTTTTT. The full variable domain, rest sourced from reference TRBV7-2 and TRBJ1-4, is GAGVSQSPSNKVTEKGKDVELRCDPISGHTALYWYRQSLGQGLEFLIYFQGNSAPDKSGLPSDRFSAERTGGSVSTLTIQRTQQEDSAVYLCASSTYSATNEKLFFGSGTQLSVL.

The CDR3 loop is CASSLRGTGPHEQYF. The CDR3 DNA is TGTGCCAGCAGCCTACGTGGGACAGGGCCCCACGAGCAGTACTTC. The chain joins TRBV5-4 to TRBJ2-7; 9 nucleotides align to TRBD1. Germline loops: CDR1 SGHNT, CDR2 YYREEE (reference sequence). V shed 4 bases and J 5 bases; nucleotides not matched to a gene: 10. This CDR3 has 15 amino acids.

This clone was picked up many times. This chain connects TRBV6-5 to TRBJ2-3; maybe TRBD1 (6 bases). Trimming left V 6 bases short and J 2 bases short, with 15 bases between. The CDR3 covers 15 residues. Germline V gene data show CDR1 as MNHEY and CDR2 as SVGAGI. CDR3 sequence (DNA): TGTGCCAGCAGCTACCAACAGGGATTCACAGATACGCAGTATTTT. This sequence encodes CASSYQQGFTDTQYF.

V and J are TRBV19 and TRBJ2-7; tentative D call: TRBD1 (5 bases). The CDR3 has 13 residues. Germline V gene sequence: CDR1 LNHDA, CDR2 SQIVND (reference sequence). V was pared by 7 bases and J by 5 bases, with 15 bases between. This CDR3 reads CASIGSGSHEQYF. The CDR3 DNA is TGTGCCAGTATAGGTTCAGGGTCCCACGAGCAGTACTTC.

This clone was counted between two and nine times. The chain carries TRBV3-1 (or the pseudogene TRBV3-2) and TRBJ2-7; 7 bases match TRBD1. V lost 6 bases and J lost 6; bases outside the gene matches: 11. The length of the CDR3 is 14 residues. CDR1 and CDR2 (germline): LGHDT, YNNKEL (reference sequence). CDR3 DNA sequence: TGTGCCAGCAGTCCTTGGGAAGGGGGCTCCGAGCAGTACTTC. It yields the protein CASSPWEGGSEQYF.